The 30 T cell receptor beta chains listed next were all sequenced from one sample in a study of early T cells in non-severe SARS-CoV-2 infection (dated by TCRdb to 2020 to 2022). Library prep was done by 5' RACE. TCRdb records NextSeq 500 as the sequencer. In TCRdb, the public reads were trimmed at Q25 with fastp and aligned with MiXCR, with productive beta chains retained. Every entry covers one CDR3 protein and lists the most common genes and DNA from its rows. For this sample the table gives about 72,000 distinct CDR3 sequences, of which 9.1% were detected only once. The ten largest clones capture around 3.5% of the sample. Sample: whole blood. The receptors stem from an adult who was a healthcare worker with PCR-confirmed SARS-CoV-2 infection or an uninfected control (not recorded which).

V and J are TRBV15 and TRBJ2-5; perhaps D is TRBD1 or TRBD2 (5 bases each). Germline lookup yields CDR1 LNHNV and CDR2 YYDKDF (reference sequence). The CDR3 is made up of 14 amino acids. Between the trimmed V and J ends, which lost 5 bases and 7 bases, there was a span of 17 bases. Here the CDR3 reads CATSGGRTMGTQYF. In DNA form, the CDR3 reads TGTGCCACCAGCGGGGGACGGACGATGGGGACCCAGTACTTC.

This clonotype showed up many times. The J gene is TRBJ1-2, the V gene TRBV6-2 or TRBV6-3; 7 positions agree with TRBD1. The CDR3 runs to 14 residues. V lost 2 bases to trimming and J lost 8 bases; unmatched junction nucleotides: 8. The germline CDR1 and CDR2 sequences are MNHEY and SVGEGT. The CDR3 nucleotides read TGTGCCAGCAGTTACCCAAGGACAGGCGGCGGCTACACCTTC. Encoded protein: CASSYPRTGGGYTF.

The V call is TRBV5-1, the J call TRBJ2-1; D is perhaps TRBD2 (6 bases). Germline values: CDR1 SGHRS, CDR2 YFSETQ. V shed 2 bases and J shed 2 bases, with 23 bases lying between them. The CDR3 is made up of 19 amino acids. CDR3 DNA: TGCGCCAGCAGCTTCCTAGGACTACACCTACGCGAAACCTACAATGAGCAGTTCTTC. Translation gives CASSFLGLHLRETYNEQFF.

V is TRBV5-4 and J is TRBJ2-3; D remains unclear. There are 16 residues in the CDR3. The V end lost 0 bases, the J end lost 0 bases, and 11 bases lay between the germline ends. Germline lookup yields CDR1 SGHNT and CDR2 YYREEE (reference sequence). CDR3 in amino acids: CASSLASARSTDTQYF. The CDR3 DNA follows: TGTGCCAGCAGCTTGGCTTCGGCGCGCAGCACAGATACGCAGTATTTT.

The chain has TRBV18 and TRBJ2-7; TRBD2 agrees at 8 bases. V was clipped by 4 bases and J by 2 bases; unmatched bases: 10. The CDR3 length is 16 residues. Germline V gene lookup returns CDR1 KGHSH and CDR2 LQKENI. The CDR3 DNA reads as TGTGCCAGCTCACATATCCCCGGGACTAGGGCCTACGAGCAGTACTTC. Its translation is CASSHIPGTRAYEQYF.

This clonotype was seen many times. The chain joins TRBV24-1 to TRBJ2-1, with 9 bases fitting TRBD1. This CDR3 contains 12 residues. Trimming took 4 bases from V and 15 from J; bases not matched to a gene: 6. CDR1 and CDR2 (germline): KGHDR, SFDVKD. CDR3 sequence: CATSDSGQGLFF. The CDR3 DNA is TGTGCCACCAGTGACTCCGGACAGGGGCTGTTCTTC.

This clonotype has more than one count but fewer than ten. The gene calls are TRBV7-3 and TRBJ2-4; D might be TRBD1 or TRBD2, each matching 5 bases. V was clipped by 2 bases and J by 0 bases, with 29 bases between them. The CDR3 has 22 amino acids. Looked up from germline, CDR1 is SGHTA and CDR2 is FQGTGA. CDR3 sequence (DNA): TGTGCCAGCAGCTTAGAGCCCCCTCCGGGACCCGGCACCCTACTAGCCAAAAACATTCAGTACTTC. It yields the protein CASSLEPPPGPGTLLAKNIQYF. Full variable domain (outside the CDR3, taken from reference TRBV7-3 and TRBJ2-4): GAGVSQTPSNKVTEKGKYVELRCDPISGHTALYWYRQSLGQGPEFLIYFQGTGAADDSGLPNDRFFAVRPEGSVSTLKIQRTERGDSAVYLCASSLEPPPGPGTLLAKNIQYFGAGTRLSVL.

This chain links TRBV29-1 with TRBJ1-3; perhaps TRBD1 as D (6 bases). The CDR3 totals 14 residues. Germline assignment: CDR1 SQVTM and CDR2 ANQGSEA. V lost 4 bases to trimming and J lost 0 bases, with 10 bases between them. CDR3 coding DNA: TGCAGCGTTGGGGACACCGGCTCTGGAAACACCATATATTTT. Translating it yields CSVGDTGSGNTIYF.

This clonotype was picked up many times. The J gene is TRBJ2-5, the V gene TRBV28; D gene uncertain. V lost 4 bases, J lost 2 bases, and 14 bases lay in between. From germline, CDR1 is MDHEN and CDR2 SYDVKM. The CDR3 is 15 amino acids. DNA of the CDR3: TGTGCCAGCAGTTCCCACAGATTAGGACAAGAGACCCAGTACTTC. Translating it yields CASSSHRLGQETQYF.

This clonotype has a handful of counts. The chain links TRBV4-1 to TRBJ2-2, with 12 bases that match TRBD1. Germline CDR1 is MGHRA and CDR2 is YSYEKL. The J segment lost 3 bases and the V segment lost 4 bases, leaving 6 bases of the junction unmatched. This CDR3 has 17 residues. CDR3 coding DNA: TGCGCCAGCAGCCTCTTAGGGACAGGGGGCTACACCGGGGAGCTGTTTTTT. It specifies CASSLLGTGGYTGELFF.

The chain uses TRBV5-1 and TRBJ2-3; TRBD2 matches at 9 bases. Germline CDR1 SGHRS, CDR2 YFSETQ. This CDR3 comprises 16 residues. Trimming took 0 bases from V and 4 from J; bases not matched to a gene: 6. CDR3 DNA: TGCGCCAGCAGCTTGGCGGCGGGAGGGATGGCAGATACGCAGTATTTT. Its translation: CASSLAAGGMADTQYF.

This clonotype was seen only a few times. The chain is built from TRBV24-1 and TRBJ2-3, with 7 bases identical to TRBD2. Trimming removed 6 bases from V and 1 base from J; junction bases left unmatched: 9. CDR1 KGHDR and CDR2 SFDVKD come from the germline V gene. This CDR3 has 16 residues. The CDR3 nucleotides read TGTGCCACCAGTAGACCCGGGACTAAGGGCACAGATACGCAGTATTTT. This translates into CATSRPGTKGTDTQYF.

This clonotype was picked up a small number of times. The J gene is TRBJ2-6, the V gene TRBV4-1, with D maybe TRBD1 (5 bases). V lost 0 bases and J lost 4, with 10 bases in between. The germline gives CDR1 MGHRA, CDR2 YSYEKL. The CDR3 sequence is 16 residues long. The CDR3 DNA is TGCGCCAGCAGCCAAGATAGCAGGGCCGGGGCCAACGTCCTGACTTTC. This gives the protein CASSQDSRAGANVLTF.

This clonotype has a handful of counts. J is TRBJ2-5 and V is TRBV6-6, with 9 bases that match TRBD2. Trimming cost V 4 bases and J 3 bases; bases outside gene matches: 3. Germline loops: CDR1 MNHNY, CDR2 SVGAGI (reference sequence). This CDR3 is 14 amino acids long. In nucleotides, the CDR3 is TGTGCCAGCAGTTGGACTAGCGTAGAAGAGACCCAGTACTTC. It encodes CASSWTSVEETQYF.

This clonotype was counted ten times or more. This rearrangement joins TRBV25-1 to TRBJ2-7; maybe TRBD1 (6 bases). This CDR3 spans 13 amino acids. Germline CDR1 MGHDK, CDR2 SYGVNS. Trimming stripped 3 bases from V and 3 bases from J, with 9 bases between. The CDR3 region has the DNA TGTGCCAGCAGTGATGAACAGGGCTACGAGCAGTACTTC. It yields the protein CASSDEQGYEQYF.

CDR3 residues: CSAQPRSGSTYEQYF. DNA for the CDR3: TGCAGTGCCCAGCCCCGTAGCGGGAGCACGTACGAGCAGTACTTC. This sequence joins TRBV20-1 and TRBJ2-7, with 9 bases aligning to TRBD2. The J segment lost 4 bases and the V segment lost 6 bases, leaving 13 bases of the junction unmatched. Germline assignment: CDR1 DFQATT and CDR2 SNEGSKA (reference sequence). CDR3 length: 15 residues.

This clonotype was observed a few times. The chain employs TRBV21-1 and TRBJ2-7; TRBD1 is the table's D call, not checked against the DNA. TRBV21-1 is flagged as a pseudogene. The CDR3 has 15 residues. CDR3 DNA: TGTGCCAGCTCGCAGAGCGGGGACAGGGGAAGGGAGCAGTACTTC. Its translation is CASSQSGDRGREQYF.

The chain joins TRBV5-4 to TRBJ2-3; 10 nucleotides match TRBD2. Germline values: CDR1 SGHNT, CDR2 YYREEE (reference sequence). V shed 5 bases and J 6 bases; nucleotides not matched to a gene: 6. CDR3 length: 14 residues. DNA for the CDR3: TGTGCCAGCAGGCTTTCTAGCGGGAGCGATACGCAGTATTTT. It codes for CASRLSSGSDTQYF. Full variable domain (outside the CDR3, taken from reference TRBV5-4 and TRBJ2-3): ETGVTQSPTHLIKTRGQQVTLRCSSQSGHNTVSWYQQALGQGPQFIFQYYREEENGRGNFPPRFSGLQFPNYSSELNVNALELDDSALYLCASRLSSGSDTQYFGPGTRLTVL.

Concerning this clonotype: Germline is not matched at one junction end, which may reflect a read error. The chain combines TRBV20-1 with TRBJ2-5, with 12 bases lining up with TRBD2. Germline values: CDR1 DFQATT, CDR2 SNEGSKA (reference sequence). This CDR3 is built from 15 residues. CDR3 in amino acids: CSAHLATSGRKTQHF. In DNA, the CDR3 is TGCAGTGCTCATCTCGCAACTAGCGGGAGGAAGACCCAGCACTTC.

This clonotype was seen repeatedly, ten times or more. The rearrangement joins TRBV7-2 to TRBJ2-1; D unresolved. Trimming took off 5 bases at V and 3 bases at J, with 5 bases between the two ends. The CDR3 is 12 amino acids. Germline V gene lookup returns CDR1 SGHTA and CDR2 FQGNSA. The CDR3 DNA reads as TGTGCCAGCAGCCAGCGCTACAATGAGCAGTTCTTC. It codes for CASSQRYNEQFF. The full variable domain, with the rest looked up from reference TRBV7-2 and TRBJ2-1, is GAGVSQSPSNKVTEKGKDVELRCDPISGHTALYWYRQSLGQGLEFLIYFQGNSAPDKSGLPSDRFSAERTGGSVSTLTIQRTQQEDSAVYLCASSQRYNEQFFGPGTRLTVL.

This clonotype was observed many times. This chain links TRBV11-2 with TRBJ2-3, with 11 bases fitting TRBD1. The germline CDR1 and CDR2 sequences are SGHAT and FQNNGV. The trim removed 3 bases at V and 4 bases at J, leaving 6 bases unmatched. This CDR3 has 16 amino acids. The CDR3 coding sequence is TGTGCCAGCAGCTTGCCGGGGACAGGGGGTCCAGATACGCAGTATTTT. Its protein is CASSLPGTGGPDTQYF. The full variable domain, rest sourced from reference TRBV11-2 and TRBJ2-3, is EAGVAQSPRYKIIEKRQSVAFWCNPISGHATLYWYQQILGQGPKLLIQFQNNGVVDDSQLPKDRFSAERLKGVDSTLKIQPAKLEDSAVYLCASSLPGTGGPDTQYFGPGTRLTVL.

This clonotype came up many times. The chain is built from TRBV28 and TRBJ2-3, with 7 bases matching TRBD2. This CDR3 is 17 amino acids long. V shed 4 bases, J shed 2 bases, and the junction held 12 bases outside the gene matches. Germline-derived CDR1 and CDR2 are MDHEN and SYDVKM. This chain's CDR3 is CASSSQYRLADTDTQYF. In DNA, the CDR3 is TGTGCCAGCAGTTCGCAATATCGTCTAGCGGACACAGATACGCAGTATTTT. Looking up the rest from reference TRBV28 and TRBJ2-3 gives the full variable domain: DVKVTQSSRYLVKRTGEKVFLECVQDMDHENMFWYRQDPGLGLRLIYFSYDVKMKEKGDIPEGYSVSREKKERFSLILESASTNQTSMYLCASSSQYRLADTDTQYFGPGTRLTVL.

This clonotype was seen only a few times. The chain joins TRBV21-1 to TRBJ2-1; TRBD2 is the table's D call, not checked against the DNA. TRBV21-1 is reported as a pseudogene. The CDR3 contains 19 residues. CDR3 bases: TGTGCCAGCACCCTTGGACTAGCGCATAAACCTTCCTCTTACAATGAGCAGTTCTTC. Residues: CASTLGLAHKPSSYNEQFF.

There are a few counts of this clonotype. The rearrangement joins TRBV5-1 to TRBJ1-6; TRBD1 is a possible D gene (6 bases). This CDR3 has 13 residues. From germline, CDR1 is SGHRS and CDR2 YFSETQ. Trimming pared 2 bases from V and 7 bases from J, leaving 7 bases between. CDR3 coding DNA: TGCGCCAGCAGCTTCACAGGGAATTCACCCCTCCACTTT. Protein sequence: CASSFTGNSPLHF.

This clonotype was detected only a few times. The rearrangement joins TRBV18 to TRBJ2-1; D may be TRBD1 (7 bases). V gave up 3 bases and J gave up 4 bases, with 22 bases separating them. The CDR3 is 18 amino acids. CDR1 is KGHSH and CDR2 is LQKENI in the germline V gene. The CDR3 protein is CASSPPVAGGPFYNEQFF. CDR3 DNA: TGTGCCAGCTCACCCCCTGTAGCAGGGGGGCCTTTTTACAATGAGCAGTTCTTC.

This clonotype was observed at least ten times. The CDR3, as DNA: TGCAGTGCGGGGGGCCCGGCTAACTATGGCTACACCTTC. Encoded protein: CSAGGPANYGYTF. This rearrangement joins TRBV20-1 to TRBJ1-2; D possibly corresponds to TRBD1 (6 bases). V was pared by 6 bases and J by 0 bases, with 11 bases between. The CDR3 totals 13 residues. Germline V gene lookup returns CDR1 DFQATT and CDR2 SNEGSKA (reference sequence).

The V and J genes are TRBV7-4 and TRBJ2-5, with D unresolved. V was clipped by 5 bases and J by 2 bases, with 15 bases between them. From germline, CDR1 is SGHVT and CDR2 SQSDAQ. CDR3 length equals 15 residues. DNA of the CDR3: TGTGCCAGCAGCCAAACCCATAGCTGGCAAGAGACCCAGTACTTC. The encoded protein is CASSQTHSWQETQYF. The full variable domain, in which reference TRBV7-4 and TRBJ2-5 provide the parts outside the CDR3, is GAGVSQSPRYKVAKRGRDVALRCDSISGHVTLYWYRQTLGQGSEVLTYSQSDAQRDKSGRPSGRFSAERPERSVSTLKIQRTEQGDSAVYLCASSQTHSWQETQYFGPGTRLLVL.

J is TRBJ2-3 and V is TRBV7-2; D is uncertain. Germline CDR1 and CDR2: SGHTA and FQGNSA. This CDR3 contains 14 residues. V was trimmed by 1 base and J by 6 bases, leaving 11 bases between them. The CDR3 coding sequence is TGTGCCAGCAGCTTAGTCCGATTACACGATACGCAGTATTTT. Translating gives CASSLVRLHDTQYF. The full variable domain, rest sourced from reference TRBV7-2 and TRBJ2-3, is GAGVSQSPSNKVTEKGKDVELRCDPISGHTALYWYRQSLGQGLEFLIYFQGNSAPDKSGLPSDRFSAERTGGSVSTLTIQRTQQEDSAVYLCASSLVRLHDTQYFGPGTRLTVL.

J is TRBJ1-1 and V is TRBV7-2; D remains ambiguous. Per the germline V gene, CDR1 is SGHTA and CDR2 is FQGNSA. V was pared by 5 bases and J by 1 base, with 14 bases between. The CDR3 has 15 residues. Here the CDR3 reads CASSLDSTGNTEAFF. CDR3 in DNA: TGTGCCAGCAGCCTTGACTCAACCGGGAACACTGAAGCTTTCTTT.

This clonotype was detected ten times or more. V usage is TRBV7-9 and J usage is TRBJ2-1; D is ambiguous. Germline assignment: CDR1 SEHNR and CDR2 FQNEAQ (reference sequence). Trimming stripped 2 bases from V and 9 bases from J, with 5 bases between. This CDR3 contains 11 residues. The CDR3 loop is CASSLYGEQFF. The CDR3 nucleotides read TGTGCCAGCAGCTTATACGGTGAGCAGTTCTTC.